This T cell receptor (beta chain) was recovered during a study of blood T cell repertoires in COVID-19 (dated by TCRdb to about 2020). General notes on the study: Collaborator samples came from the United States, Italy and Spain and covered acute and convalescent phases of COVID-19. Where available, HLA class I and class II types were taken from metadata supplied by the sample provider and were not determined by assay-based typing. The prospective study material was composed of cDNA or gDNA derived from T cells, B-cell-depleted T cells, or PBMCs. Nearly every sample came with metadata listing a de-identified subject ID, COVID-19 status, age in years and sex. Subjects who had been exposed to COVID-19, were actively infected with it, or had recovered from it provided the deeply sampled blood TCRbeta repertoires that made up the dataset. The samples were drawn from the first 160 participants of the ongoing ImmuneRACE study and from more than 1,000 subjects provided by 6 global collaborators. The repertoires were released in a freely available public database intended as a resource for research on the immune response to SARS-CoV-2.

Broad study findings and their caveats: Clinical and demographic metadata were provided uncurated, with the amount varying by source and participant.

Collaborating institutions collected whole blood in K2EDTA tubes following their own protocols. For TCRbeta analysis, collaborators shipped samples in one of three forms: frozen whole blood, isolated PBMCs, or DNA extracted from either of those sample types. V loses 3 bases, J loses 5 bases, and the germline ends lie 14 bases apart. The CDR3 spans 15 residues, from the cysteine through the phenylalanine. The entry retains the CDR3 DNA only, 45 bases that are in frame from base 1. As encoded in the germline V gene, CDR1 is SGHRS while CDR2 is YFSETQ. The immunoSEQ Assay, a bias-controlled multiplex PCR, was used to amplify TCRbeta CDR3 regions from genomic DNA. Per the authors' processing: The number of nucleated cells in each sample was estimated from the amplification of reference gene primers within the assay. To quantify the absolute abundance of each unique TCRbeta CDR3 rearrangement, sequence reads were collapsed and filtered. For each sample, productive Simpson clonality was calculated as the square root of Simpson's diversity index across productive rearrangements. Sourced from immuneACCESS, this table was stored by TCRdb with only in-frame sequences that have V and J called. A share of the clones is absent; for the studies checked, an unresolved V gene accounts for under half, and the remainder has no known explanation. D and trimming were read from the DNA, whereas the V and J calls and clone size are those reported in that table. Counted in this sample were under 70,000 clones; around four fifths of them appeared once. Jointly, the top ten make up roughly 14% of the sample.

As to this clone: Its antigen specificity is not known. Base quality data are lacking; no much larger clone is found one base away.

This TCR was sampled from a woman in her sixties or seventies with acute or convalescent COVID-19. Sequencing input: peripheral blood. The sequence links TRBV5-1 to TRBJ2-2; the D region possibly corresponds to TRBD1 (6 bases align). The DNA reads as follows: TGCGCCAGCAGCTCATGGACAGAGACTACCGGGGAGCTGTTTTTT. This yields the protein CASSSWTETTGELFF.